The next 29 T cell receptor beta chains were all read from a single sample in a study of beta chain features in type 1 diabetes (dated by TCRdb to the late 2010s). The library came from the immunoSEQ multiplex PCR assay. The entire isolated RNA was reverse transcribed using the High Capacity cDNA Reverse Transcription Kit, and thus expressed TCRB transcripts were sequenced. Imported from immuneACCESS, the table was reduced by TCRdb to in-frame sequences with V and J called. These copies leave out some clones; in studies compared against another copy, an unresolved V gene accounts for under half, and the cause of the remainder is not known. Recorded for this sample are fewer than 20,000 clones; approximately 50% of them occurred a single time. About 0.43% of the sample rests with the top ten. Sample: stem cell memory CD4+ T cells from blood. Taken with the paper, the label for cell subset or site translates to: stem cell-like memory CD4+ T cells. These receptors were collected from a woman younger than 35 in good health.

This chain uses TRBV4-2 with TRBJ1-1; D remains unclear. Germline V lookup: CDR1 LGHNA, CDR2 YNFKEQ. The CDR3 loop spans 14 amino acids. V lost 0 bases and J lost 3, with 8 bases in between. The CDR3, as DNA: TGTGCCAGCAGCCAAGATTTGAGGGACACTGAAGCTTTCTTT. Amino acids: CASSQDLRDTEAFF.

This clone has just one count. This sequence joins TRBV7-9 and TRBJ2-1, with 9 bases lining up with TRBD2. Per the germline V gene, CDR1 is SEHNR and CDR2 is FQNEAQ (reference sequence). Trimming removed 4 bases from V and 0 bases from J; junction bases left unmatched: 7. The CDR3 has 17 amino acids. In DNA form, the CDR3 reads TGTGCCAGCAGCTCAAGACTAGCGGCGAGCTCCTACAATGAGCAGTTCTTC. It codes for CASSSRLAASSYNEQFF.

This clone was counted between two and nine times. This sequence joins TRBV9 and TRBJ2-3; TRBD1 aligns across 9 bases. The J segment lost 3 bases and the V segment lost 2 bases, leaving 7 bases of the junction unmatched. The germline gives CDR1 SGDLS, CDR2 YYNGEE. This CDR3 is built from 16 residues. This CDR3 is CASSVDPTGGTDTQYF. CDR3 nucleotide sequence: TGTGCCAGCAGCGTCGATCCGACAGGGGGGACAGATACGCAGTATTTT.

This clone occurred a few times. This sequence joins TRBV27 and TRBJ2-1, with 9 positions matching TRBD2. The V gene's germline CDR1 is MNHEY and CDR2 SMNVEV (reference sequence). The CDR3 has 15 amino acids. Germline trimming cut 5 bases from V and 6 bases from J; bases unmatched to any gene: 8. The CDR3 DNA follows: TGTGCCAGCAGTCCGCTAGCGGGACCCTCCAATGAGCAGTTCTTC. Translating it yields CASSPLAGPSNEQFF.

This clone has a single count. This chain uses TRBV27 with TRBJ2-2, with D possibly being TRBD2 (5 bases). This CDR3 has 14 residues. The V gene lost 1 base and the J gene lost 7 bases, with 10 bases spanning the gap. Germline V gives CDR1 MNHEY, CDR2 SMNVEV (reference sequence). CDR3 sequence: CASSLWETVGELFF. DNA of the CDR3: TGTGCCAGCAGTTTATGGGAGACGGTCGGGGAGCTGTTTTTT.

There are a few counts of this clone. The CDR3 nucleotides are TGTGCCAGCAGTGAAGCGCCAGGGATCTATGGCTACACCTTC. Protein sequence: CASSEAPGIYGYTF. This chain connects TRBV6-1 to TRBJ1-2, with a tentative D call TRBD1 (5 bases). Germline CDR1 is MNHNS and CDR2 is SASEGT. This CDR3 comprises 14 residues. Trimming pared 0 bases from V and 4 bases from J, leaving 9 bases between.

The genes are TRBV19 and TRBJ1-5, with 8 bases aligning to TRBD1. The CDR3 consists of 15 residues. Trimming removed 5 bases from V and 6 bases from J; junction bases left unmatched: 9. The V gene's germline CDR1 is LNHDA and CDR2 SQIVND (reference sequence). The CDR3 DNA follows: TGTGCCAGTAGTCGCGGACAGGGTCTTGGTCAGCCCCAGCATTTT. Translation: CASSRGQGLGQPQHF.

The CDR3 bases are TGCGCCAGCAAATTCGCGACCGGGACTCCTATAAATGAGCAGTTCTTC. Residues: CASKFATGTPINEQFF. The J gene is TRBJ2-1, the V gene TRBV5-1, with a possible D match to TRBD2 (6 bases). This CDR3 contains 16 residues. The V end was cut by 6 bases, the J end by 7 bases, with 23 bases between. Germline CDR1 reads SGHRS; CDR2 reads YFSETQ.

This rearrangement joins TRBV2 to TRBJ1-6; 7 nucleotides align to TRBD1. Germline CDR1 and CDR2: SNHLY and FYNNEI. V lost 7 bases and J lost 4; bases outside the gene matches: 7. The CDR3 runs to 15 residues. The CDR3 loop is CASNSRQGYNSPLHF. In DNA, the CDR3 is TGTGCCAGCAATAGTCGACAGGGTTATAATTCACCCCTCCACTTT.

This clone was detected only once. V is TRBV7-8 and J is TRBJ2-1, with 7 bases that match TRBD2. CDR3 length: 15 amino acids. CDR1 is SGHVS and CDR2 is FQNEAQ in the germline V gene. Trimming at V came to 2 bases and at J to 4 bases, leaving 5 bases not matched to a gene. For the CDR3, the DNA is TGTGCCAGCAGCTTAATCGCGGGGGAGTACAATGAGCAGTTCTTC. It is translated as CASSLIAGEYNEQFF. Full variable domain (missing parts from reference TRBV7-8 and TRBJ2-1): GAGVSQSPRYKVAKRGQDVALRCDPISGHVSLFWYQQALGQGPEFLTYFQNEAQLDKSGLPSDRFFAERPEGSVSTLKIQRTQQEDSAVYLCASSLIAGEYNEQFFGPGTRLTVL.

This chain links TRBV20-1 with TRBJ1-1, with no clear D. The germline V gene has CDR1 DFQATT and CDR2 SNEGSKA (reference sequence). The CDR3 loop spans 10 amino acids. The V gene lost 4 bases and the J gene lost 8 bases, with 8 bases spanning the gap. CDR3 nucleotide sequence: TGCAGTGCTAAACGGGTAGAAGCTTTCTTT. This gives the protein CSAKRVEAFF.

This chain links TRBV6-5 with TRBJ2-1; D possibly corresponds to TRBD1 (5 bases). CDR1 and CDR2 from the germline V gene are MNHEY and SVGAGI. Trimming removed 6 bases at V and 3 bases at J, with 9 bases between. This CDR3 is built from 13 residues. The CDR3 DNA reads TGTGCCAGCAGCCGGACACGCTACAATGAGCAGTTCTTC. Translating gives CASSRTRYNEQFF.

The CDR3 region has the DNA TGTGCCAGCAGCACACCCCTCAGGGATTCGTACAATGAGCAGTTCTTC. Its protein is CASSTPLRDSYNEQFF. The J gene is TRBJ2-1, the V gene TRBV2; a possible D gene is TRBD1 (5 bases). This CDR3 contains 16 residues. Trimming took 6 bases from V and 4 from J, leaving 19 bases between them. Per the germline V gene, CDR1 is SNHLY and CDR2 is FYNNEI.

This rearrangement joins TRBV7-9 to TRBJ2-1; possible D gene TRBD1, 6 bases. Germline CDR1 and CDR2: SEHNR and FQNEAQ (reference sequence). The length of the CDR3 is 15 residues. V was cut by 5 bases and J by 4 bases, with 15 bases left in between. The CDR3 bases are TGTGCCAGCAGCCCAAAGGCAGGGGAATACAATGAGCAGTTCTTC. As protein: CASSPKAGEYNEQFF.

This clone has a handful of counts. The chain's CDR3 is CASSLAGQGPDTQYF. DNA of the CDR3: TGTGCCAGCAGCTTAGCGGGACAGGGTCCTGATACGCAGTATTTT. The chain links TRBV11-3 to TRBJ2-3; 9 bases align to TRBD1. The trim removed 1 base at V and 6 bases at J, leaving 5 bases unmatched. This CDR3 is built from 15 residues. Germline V gene sequence: CDR1 SGHNT, CDR2 YENEEA.

The chain joins TRBV2 to TRBJ1-2; D may be TRBD1 (5 bases). Trimming took 5 bases from V and 4 from J, leaving 11 bases between them. This CDR3 spans 13 amino acids. The V gene's germline CDR1 is SNHLY and CDR2 FYNNEI. The CDR3 nucleotides read TGTGCCAGCAGTTCACAGGTCGGCTATGGCTACACCTTC. This gives the protein CASSSQVGYGYTF.

V gene TRBV30 combines with J gene TRBJ1-5; D may be TRBD1 (5 bases). The CDR3 has 15 residues. V dropped 5 bases and J dropped 3 bases, with 17 bases sitting between them. Germline lookup yields CDR1 GTSNPN and CDR2 SVGIG (reference sequence). The CDR3 loop is CAWDLDGGINQPQHF. DNA for the CDR3: TGTGCCTGGGACTTGGACGGGGGGATCAATCAGCCCCAGCATTTT.

J is TRBJ2-2 and V is TRBV5-6; the D is unclear. V was pared by 4 bases and J by 5 bases, with 12 bases between. The CDR3 loop spans 14 amino acids. Looked up from germline, CDR1 is SGHDT and CDR2 is YYEEEE. Here the CDR3 reads CASSQFTGTGELFF. In DNA form, the CDR3 reads TGTGCCAGCAGCCAATTCACTGGTACCGGGGAGCTGTTTTTT.

V and J are TRBV4-2 and TRBJ2-1, with 8 bases matching TRBD2. The CDR3 totals 15 residues. From germline, CDR1 is LGHNA and CDR2 YNFKEQ. J was trimmed by 5 bases and V by 4 bases; bases with no gene match: 7. As DNA, the CDR3 is TGTGCCAGCAGCCCTTTAGCGGGAAAGGACAATGAGCAGTTCTTC. This encodes CASSPLAGKDNEQFF.

This sequence joins TRBV2 and TRBJ1-6; TRBD1 agrees at 7 bases. The CDR3 sequence is 14 residues long. Germline CDR1 reads SNHLY; CDR2 reads FYNNEI. The V and J ends lost 7 bases and 4 bases, in that order; junction bases with no gene match: 4. CDR3: CASIGDRYNSPLHF. The DNA for the CDR3 is TGTGCCAGCATCGGGGACAGATATAATTCACCCCTCCACTTT.

This clone has only a few counts. J is TRBJ2-7 and V is TRBV7-6; D might be TRBD1 (6 bases). Trimming removed 4 bases from V and 1 base from J, with 11 bases in between. The CDR3 is made up of 14 amino acids. Germline V CDR1 and CDR2: SGHVS, FNYEAQ. CDR3 sequence: CASSSGQRSYEQYF. The DNA of the CDR3 is TGTGCCAGCAGCTCAGGACAGCGTTCCTACGAGCAGTACTTC.

The rearrangement uses TRBV6-5 and TRBJ2-5, with TRBD2 as a possible D gene (5 bases). CDR1 is MNHEY, CDR2 SVGAGI, per germline. Trimming shortened V by 2 bases and J by 4 bases, and 14 bases separated the two germline ends. This CDR3 comprises 15 residues. The CDR3 nucleotides read TGTGCCAGCAGTTACCCTCATGCGGCGGGAGAGACCCAGTACTTC. The encoded protein is CASSYPHAAGETQYF.

The CDR3: CASRDKNTEAFF. DNA of the CDR3: TGTGCCAGTCGGGACAAGAACACTGAAGCTTTCTTT. V usage is TRBV19 and J usage is TRBJ1-1; a possible D gene is TRBD1 (6 bases). V was shortened by 8 bases and J by 1 base, with 8 bases between the two germline ends. Germline V CDR1 and CDR2: LNHDA, SQIVND (reference sequence). This CDR3 is 12 amino acids long.

This clone came up a few times. The chain combines TRBV30 with TRBJ2-3; 13 bases fit TRBD2. V trimming: 3 bases; J trimming: 9 bases; junction bases outside the gene matches: 15. The CDR3 has 17 residues. CDR1 is GTSNPN and CDR2 is SVGIG in the germline V gene (reference sequence). CDR3 DNA: TGTGCCTGGAGGCCCACCTATGGACTAGCGGGAGATAACACGCAGTATTTT. Residues: CAWRPTYGLAGDNTQYF.

This clone was observed a few times. The chain has TRBV2 and TRBJ2-7; the match to TRBD1 covers 9 bases. The CDR3 is 14 amino acids. The J segment lost 5 bases and the V segment lost 3 bases, leaving 5 bases of the junction unmatched. CDR1 is SNHLY and CDR2 is FYNNEI in the germline V gene. CDR3 sequence: CASSDGTGTHEQYF. CDR3 DNA: TGTGCCAGCAGTGACGGGACAGGGACCCACGAGCAGTACTTC.

The chain combines TRBV5-4 with TRBJ2-1; 11 nucleotides match TRBD2. The CDR3 extends over 14 amino acids. Trimming at V came to 1 base and at J to 9 bases, leaving 3 bases not matched to a gene. Looked up from germline, CDR1 is SGHNT and CDR2 is YYREEE (reference sequence). The DNA of the CDR3 is TGTGCCAGCAGCTTGCGGCTAGCGGGAGGTGAGCAGTTCTTC. Translated, it gives CASSLRLAGGEQFF.

This clone was seen more than once but under ten times. The chain joins TRBV11-3 to TRBJ2-1; the match to TRBD2 covers 9 bases. The CDR3 runs to 15 residues. With V trimmed by 1 base and J by 10 bases, 8 bases remained unmatched. CDR1 and CDR2 (germline): SGHNT, YENEEA. As DNA, the CDR3 is TGTGCCAGCAGCTTAGTCCCTAGCGGGACCCGGGAGCAGTTCTTC. It yields the protein CASSLVPSGTREQFF.

The rearrangement uses TRBV19 and TRBJ1-5; a possible D gene is TRBD1 (5 bases). Per germline, CDR1 LNHDA and CDR2 SQIVND (reference sequence). The CDR3 contains 15 residues. The V and J ends lost 4 bases and 2 bases respectively, with 12 bases between them. CDR3 nucleotide sequence: TGTGCCAGTAGTACGTTGGGGCTCGGCAATCAGCCCCAGCATTTT. Residues: CASSTLGLGNQPQHF.

The rearrangement joins TRBV6-5 to TRBJ1-1; the match to TRBD1 covers 8 bases. In germline, CDR1 is MNHEY, CDR2 SVGAGI. After removal of 0 bases from V and 10 bases from J, the junction contained 1 base not matched to a gene. This CDR3 has 12 residues. CDR3 sequence (DNA): TGTGCCAGCAGTTACTCAGGACAGGGAGCTTTCTTT. Its protein product is CASSYSGQGAFF.